A single sample is the source of the 19 T cell receptor beta chains below, sequenced in a study of radiotherapy plus CTLA-4 blockade in lung cancer. Generated by immunoSEQ multiplex PCR, the TCRdb table keeps only in-frame clones and is missing some. The repertoire consists of about 110,000 clones, with more than 75% occurring once and the leading ten covering 2% to 2.5%. Sequenced material: peripheral blood, taken from a patient treated with radiotherapy plus ipilimumab. These receptors all stem from a human donor with non-small cell lung cancer that progressed on radiotherapy plus ipilimumab. Some clones in this sample may be carry-over from other donors' samples.

This clone has just one count. CDR3 sequence: CAWRVGGGYGYTF. CDR3 nucleotide sequence: TGTGCCTGGAGGGTTGGAGGCGGCTATGGCTACACCTTC. The gene calls are TRBV30 and TRBJ1-2; D is ambiguous. Germline lookup yields CDR1 GTSNPN and CDR2 SVGIG (reference sequence). With 3 bases removed from V and 4 bases from J, the gap between germline ends came to 12 bases. The CDR3 has 13 residues.

The gene calls are TRBV12-5 and TRBJ2-1; D may correspond to TRBD1 or TRBD2 (5 bases each). Germline assignment: CDR1 LGHNT and CDR2 FRNRAP. The CDR3 is 17 residues long. Trimming took 3 bases from V and 4 from J, leaving 19 bases between them. This CDR3 reads CASGFNLGAFGYNEQFF. CDR3 bases: TGTGCTAGTGGTTTCAACCTCGGGGCCTTTGGGTACAATGAGCAGTTCTTC.

The chain joins TRBV27 to TRBJ2-3; 12 positions agree with TRBD1. With 6 bases clipped from V and 5 bases from J, the junction kept 18 bases outside the gene matches. Germline values: CDR1 MNHEY, CDR2 SMNVEV (reference sequence). There are 19 residues in the CDR3. The CDR3 loop is CASRSYSITGQGAGDTQYF. CDR3 nucleotides: TGTGCCAGCAGGTCTTATTCAATTACGGGACAGGGGGCGGGAGATACGCAGTATTTT.

V is TRBV7-3 and J is TRBJ2-2, with 7 bases lining up with TRBD1. The CDR3 spans 14 residues. The ends lost 5 bases at V and 2 bases at J; junction bases unmatched: 2. Germline-derived CDR1 and CDR2 are SGHTA and FQGTGA. CDR3 loop: CASSRQGNTGELFF. CDR3 in DNA: TGTGCCAGCAGCCGACAGGGAAACACCGGGGAGCTGTTTTTT.

The chain employs TRBV2 and TRBJ2-1; weak D call: TRBD2 (7 bases). The CDR3 extends over 14 amino acids. In germline, CDR1 is SNHLY, CDR2 FYNNEI. Trimming removed 3 bases at V and 7 bases at J, with 13 bases between. The CDR3 DNA reads as TGTGCCAGCAGTGAGGGAGGGGGTAAAAATGAGCAGTTCTTC. It translates to CASSEGGGKNEQFF.

This clone appeared a few times. The genes are TRBV4-3 and TRBJ2-1; a possible D gene is TRBD2 (5 bases). In germline, CDR1 is LGHNA, CDR2 YSLEER. The CDR3 extends over 16 amino acids. V gave up 0 bases and J gave up 3 bases, with 12 bases separating them. CDR3 sequence (DNA): TGCGCCAGCAGCCAAGATCGGTACCGGGGCTACAATGAGCAGTTCTTC. Its translation is CASSQDRYRGYNEQFF.

CDR3 in DNA: TGTGCCAGCTCACCGGACAGGGGTGGCTACACCTTC. Its protein product is CASSPDRGGYTF. The chain carries TRBV18 and TRBJ1-2, with 9 bases identical to TRBD1. The trim removed 3 bases at V and 7 bases at J, leaving 0 bases unmatched. This CDR3 comprises 12 residues. Looked up from germline, CDR1 is KGHSH and CDR2 is LQKENI.

The rearrangement links TRBV7-2 to TRBJ2-5; 7 bases are shared with TRBD2. Germline V gene data show CDR1 as SGHTA and CDR2 as FQGNSA. This CDR3 has 16 residues. Germline trimming cut 1 base from V and 1 base from J; bases unmatched to any gene: 6. The CDR3 sequence: CASSLERWGGQETQYF. The CDR3 DNA reads TGTGCCAGCAGCTTAGAGAGGTGGGGGGGCCAAGAGACCCAGTACTTC.

This chain joins TRBV6-1 and TRBJ1-2; 7 bases match TRBD1. Germline V gene data show CDR1 as MNHNS and CDR2 as SASEGT. Trimming at V came to 6 bases and at J to 4 bases, leaving 8 bases not matched to a gene. The CDR3 has 14 amino acids. The CDR3 sequence: CASRGDSIRYGYTF. The CDR3 DNA is TGTGCCAGCAGGGGGGACAGTATACGCTATGGCTACACCTTC.

The V gene is TRBV6-5, the J gene TRBJ1-2; D may be TRBD1 (6 bases). CDR3 length equals 14 residues. Germline lookup yields CDR1 MNHEY and CDR2 SVGAGI. V lost 7 bases and J 4 bases, leaving 16 bases between the germline ends. In DNA form, the CDR3 reads TGTGCCAGCATCGATTGGGGGCTCCCCTATGGCTACACCTTC. Its protein product is CASIDWGLPYGYTF.

The chain recombines TRBV27 with TRBJ1-2, with 7 bases aligning to TRBD1. This CDR3 has 13 residues. The germline CDR1 and CDR2 sequences are MNHEY and SMNVEV (reference sequence). The V gene end was trimmed by 5 bases and the J gene end by 5 bases; junction bases not matched to a gene: 5. CDR3 nucleotides: TGTGCCAGCAGTCCCACAGGGGTTTATGGCTACACCTTC. Its translation is CASSPTGVYGYTF.

The genes are TRBV5-1 and TRBJ1-2; 8 nucleotides align to TRBD1. The germline CDR1 and CDR2 sequences are SGHRS and YFSETQ. Losses at the gene ends were 4 bases for V and 7 bases for J; bases not matched to a gene: 9. The CDR3 spans 14 residues. The CDR3 reads CASSTEGQVSGYTF. For the CDR3, the DNA is TGCGCCAGCAGCACCGAGGGACAGGTATCTGGCTACACCTTC. The full variable domain, in which reference TRBV5-1 and TRBJ1-2 provide the parts outside the CDR3, is KAGVTQTPRYLIKTRGQQVTLSCSPISGHRSVSWYQQTPGQGLQFLFEYFSETQRNKGNFPGRFSGRQFSNSRSEMNVSTLELGDSALYLCASSTEGQVSGYTFGSGTRLTVV.

CDR3 coding DNA: TGTGCCAGCAGTTTGTTCGTCCAGGGGCAGAACACCGGGGAGCTGTTTTTT. It encodes CASSLFVQGQNTGELFF. J is TRBJ2-2 and V is TRBV28; a possible D gene is TRBD1 (6 bases). Germline values: CDR1 MDHEN, CDR2 SYDVKM. The CDR3 is made up of 17 amino acids. Trimming cost V 3 bases and J 1 base, with 15 bases left between them. The full variable domain, rest sourced from reference TRBV28 and TRBJ2-2, is DVKVTQSSRYLVKRTGEKVFLECVQDMDHENMFWYRQDPGLGLRLIYFSYDVKMKEKGDIPEGYSVSREKKERFSLILESASTNQTSMYLCASSLFVQGQNTGELFFGEGSRLTVL.

The rearrangement joins TRBV7-9 to TRBJ1-1; no reliable D call. CDR1 SEHNR and CDR2 FQNEAQ come from the germline V gene (reference sequence). The germline V and J ends were trimmed by 2 bases and 2 bases, with 15 bases remaining between them. There are 16 residues in the CDR3. The CDR3 DNA reads TGTGCCAGCAGCTTATCGGCAGGCGGCTTAAACACTGAAGCTTTCTTT. Translation gives CASSLSAGGLNTEAFF.

This chain uses TRBV18 with TRBJ2-7; D unclear. Trimming stripped 6 bases from V and 2 bases from J, with 8 bases between. CDR1 KGHSH and CDR2 LQKENI come from the germline V gene. The CDR3 is made up of 12 amino acids. The CDR3, as DNA: TGTGCCAGCTCGCCCGACCCCTACGAGCAGTACTTC. As protein: CASSPDPYEQYF.

This clone has a single count. CDR3 residues: CASSENRDQETQYF. For the CDR3, the DNA is TGTGCCAGCAGTGAAAACAGGGACCAAGAGACCCAGTACTTC. V gene TRBV2 combines with J gene TRBJ2-5; tentative D call: TRBD1 (6 bases). Trimming cost V 2 bases and J 0 bases, with 7 bases left between them. Germline-derived CDR1 and CDR2 are SNHLY and FYNNEI. CDR3 length: 14 residues.

This clone was counted a single time. The chain employs TRBV27 and TRBJ1-5, with a possible D match to TRBD1 (5 bases). Deletions cut 5 bases from V and 4 bases from J, with 12 bases between. CDR3 length equals 14 residues. The germline CDR1 and CDR2 sequences are MNHEY and SMNVEV (reference sequence). The CDR3 DNA is TGTGCCAGCAGTATGACAGACCTTAATCAGCCCCAGCATTTT. Encoded protein: CASSMTDLNQPQHF.

The chain has TRBV5-8 and TRBJ1-6; TRBD1 agrees at 7 bases. Trimming removed 2 bases from V and 4 bases from J; junction bases left unmatched: 6. The CDR3 spans 16 residues. Germline lookup yields CDR1 SGHTS and CDR2 YDEGEE. CDR3 nucleotide sequence: TGTGCCAGCAGCTTTTTAGGGGGCGGATATAATTCACCCCTCCACTTT. This sequence encodes CASSFLGGGYNSPLHF.

CDR3: CASSGQGTIDTQYF. CDR3 sequence (DNA): TGTGCCAGCAGCGGACAGGGGACGATAGATACGCAGTATTTT. This chain uses TRBV28 with TRBJ2-3, with 9 bases matching TRBD1. Germline V gene sequence: CDR1 MDHEN, CDR2 SYDVKM. J was trimmed by 5 bases and V by 6 bases; bases with no gene match: 6. The CDR3 loop spans 14 amino acids.